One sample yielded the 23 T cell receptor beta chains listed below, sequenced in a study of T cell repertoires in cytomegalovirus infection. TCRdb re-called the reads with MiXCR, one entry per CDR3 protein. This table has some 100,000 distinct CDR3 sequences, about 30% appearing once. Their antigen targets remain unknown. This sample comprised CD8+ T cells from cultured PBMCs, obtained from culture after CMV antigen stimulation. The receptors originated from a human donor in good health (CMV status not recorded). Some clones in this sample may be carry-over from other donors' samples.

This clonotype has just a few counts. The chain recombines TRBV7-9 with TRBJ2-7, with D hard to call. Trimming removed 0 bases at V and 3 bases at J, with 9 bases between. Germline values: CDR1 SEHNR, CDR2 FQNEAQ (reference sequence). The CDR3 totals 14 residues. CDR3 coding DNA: TGTGCCAGCAGCTTAGCCCTATCCAGCTACGAGCAGTACTTC. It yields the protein CASSLALSSYEQYF.

CDR3 amino acids: CASSDFNSPWGAMGEQYF. CDR3 nucleotides: TGTGCCAGTAGCGATTTTAACTCGCCGTGGGGTGCAATGGGAGAGCAGTACTTC. The V and J genes are TRBV19 and TRBJ2-7; D is undetermined. The CDR3 has 18 residues. With 6 bases removed from V and 7 bases from J, the gap between germline ends came to 31 bases. The germline gives CDR1 LNHDA, CDR2 SQIVND (reference sequence).

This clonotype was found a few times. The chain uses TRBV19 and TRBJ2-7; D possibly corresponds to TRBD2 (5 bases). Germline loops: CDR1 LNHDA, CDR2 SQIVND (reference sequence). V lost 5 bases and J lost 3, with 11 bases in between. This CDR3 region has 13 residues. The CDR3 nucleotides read TGTGCCAGTAGTTTCGGTGAGGGCTACGAGCAGTACTTC. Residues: CASSFGEGYEQYF. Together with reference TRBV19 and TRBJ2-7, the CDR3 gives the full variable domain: DGGITQSPKYLFRKEGQNVTLSCEQNLNHDAMYWYRQDPGQGLRLIYYSQIVNDFQKGDIAEGYSVSREKKESFPLTVTSAQKNPTAFYLCASSFGEGYEQYFGPGTRLTVT.

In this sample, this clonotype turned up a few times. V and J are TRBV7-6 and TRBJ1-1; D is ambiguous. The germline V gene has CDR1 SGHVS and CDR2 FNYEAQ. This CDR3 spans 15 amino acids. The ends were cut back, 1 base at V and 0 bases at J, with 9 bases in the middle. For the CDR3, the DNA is TGTGCCAGCAGCTTAGAGCCAGACCTGAACACTGAAGCTTTCTTT. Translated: CASSLEPDLNTEAFF. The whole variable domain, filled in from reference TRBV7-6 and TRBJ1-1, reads GAGVSQSPRYKVTKRGQDVALRCDPISGHVSLYWYRQALGQGPEFLTYFNYEAQQDKSGLPNDRFSAERPEGSISTLTIQRTEQRDSAMYRCASSLEPDLNTEAFFGQGTRLTVV.

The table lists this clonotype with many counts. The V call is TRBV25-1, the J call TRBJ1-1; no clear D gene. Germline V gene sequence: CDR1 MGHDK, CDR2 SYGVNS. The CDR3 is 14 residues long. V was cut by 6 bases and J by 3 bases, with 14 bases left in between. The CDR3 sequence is CASSPPRADTEAFF. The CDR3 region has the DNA TGTGCCAGCAGCCCACCCCGGGCTGACACTGAAGCTTTCTTT.

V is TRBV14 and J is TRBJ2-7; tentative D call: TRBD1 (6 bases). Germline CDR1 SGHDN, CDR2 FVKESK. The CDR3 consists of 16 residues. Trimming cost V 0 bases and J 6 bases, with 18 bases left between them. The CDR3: CASSQDLAQGWREQYF. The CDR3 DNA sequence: TGTGCCAGCAGCCAAGATCTGGCCCAGGGGTGGCGCGAGCAGTACTTC.

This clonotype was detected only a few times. The CDR3 region has the DNA TGTGCCAGCAGCCCACAGGGGGCGAACACTGAAGCTTTCTTT. Translating gives CASSPQGANTEAFF. The chain combines TRBV7-9 with TRBJ1-1; 9 bases fit TRBD1. The CDR3 has 14 amino acids. The junction had 2 bases not matched to a gene; V was cut back by 5 bases and J by 1 base. Germline values: CDR1 SEHNR, CDR2 FQNEAQ (reference sequence). Complete variable domain (other parts from reference TRBV7-9 and TRBJ1-1): DTGVSQNPRHKITKRGQNVTFRCDPISEHNRLYWYRQTLGQGPEFLTYFQNEAQLEKSRLLSDRFSAERPKGSFSTLEIQRTEQGDSAMYLCASSPQGANTEAFFGQGTRLTVV.

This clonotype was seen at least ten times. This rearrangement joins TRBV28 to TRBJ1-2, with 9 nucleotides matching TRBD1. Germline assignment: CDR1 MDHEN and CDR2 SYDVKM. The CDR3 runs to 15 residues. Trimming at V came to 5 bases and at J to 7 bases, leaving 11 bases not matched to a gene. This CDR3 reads CASSPFGTGNGGYTF. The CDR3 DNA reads TGTGCCAGCAGTCCTTTTGGGACAGGGAACGGTGGCTACACCTTC.

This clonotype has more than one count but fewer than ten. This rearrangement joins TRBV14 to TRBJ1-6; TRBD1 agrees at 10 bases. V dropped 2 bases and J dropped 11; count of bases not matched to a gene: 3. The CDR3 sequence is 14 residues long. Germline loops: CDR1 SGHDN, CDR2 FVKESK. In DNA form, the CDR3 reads TGTGCCAGCAGCCAACGGGACAGGGGTCCACCCCTCCACTTT. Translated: CASSQRDRGPPLHF. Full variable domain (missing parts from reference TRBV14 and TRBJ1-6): EAGVTQFPSHSVIEKGQTVTLRCDPISGHDNLYWYRRVMGKEIKFLLHFVKESKQDESGMPNNRFLAERTGGTYSTLKVQPAELEDSGVYFCASSQRDRGPPLHFGNGTRLTVT.

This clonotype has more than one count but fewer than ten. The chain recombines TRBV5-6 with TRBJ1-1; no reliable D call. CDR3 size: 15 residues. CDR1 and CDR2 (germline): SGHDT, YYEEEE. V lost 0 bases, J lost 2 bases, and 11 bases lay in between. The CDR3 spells CASSLAYKGNTEAFF. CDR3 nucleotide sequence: TGTGCCAGCAGCTTGGCATATAAGGGCAACACTGAAGCTTTCTTT.

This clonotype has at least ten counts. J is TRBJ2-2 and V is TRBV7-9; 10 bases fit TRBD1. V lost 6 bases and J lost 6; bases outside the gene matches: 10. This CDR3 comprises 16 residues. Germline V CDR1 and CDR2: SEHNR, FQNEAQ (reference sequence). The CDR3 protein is CASRDAGQGDPGELFF. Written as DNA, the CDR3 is TGTGCCAGCAGGGACGCCGGACAGGGGGATCCCGGGGAGCTGTTTTTT.

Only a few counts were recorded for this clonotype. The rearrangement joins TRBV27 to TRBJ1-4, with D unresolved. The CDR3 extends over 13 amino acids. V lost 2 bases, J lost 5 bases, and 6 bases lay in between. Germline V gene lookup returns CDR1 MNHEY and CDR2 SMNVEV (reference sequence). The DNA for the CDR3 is TGTGCCAGCAGTTTACGCAGAAATGAAAAACTGTTTTTT. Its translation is CASSLRRNEKLFF.

CDR3 sequence reads: CASSIGLAGEQFF. CDR3 nucleotide sequence: TGTGCCAGTAGTATCGGACTAGCGGGGGAACAGTTCTTC. The V gene is TRBV19, the J gene TRBJ2-1; TRBD2 matches 13 bases. CDR1 is LNHDA and CDR2 is SQIVND in the germline V gene (reference sequence). CDR3 size: 13 residues. After removal of 3 bases from V and 13 bases from J, the junction contained 3 bases not matched to a gene.

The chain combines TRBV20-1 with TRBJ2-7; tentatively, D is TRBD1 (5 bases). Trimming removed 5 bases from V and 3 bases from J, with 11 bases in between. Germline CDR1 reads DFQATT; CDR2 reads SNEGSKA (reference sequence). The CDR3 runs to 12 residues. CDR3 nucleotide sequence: TGCAGTGCTCGTGGCAGGGACTACGAGCAGTACTTC. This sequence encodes CSARGRDYEQYF.

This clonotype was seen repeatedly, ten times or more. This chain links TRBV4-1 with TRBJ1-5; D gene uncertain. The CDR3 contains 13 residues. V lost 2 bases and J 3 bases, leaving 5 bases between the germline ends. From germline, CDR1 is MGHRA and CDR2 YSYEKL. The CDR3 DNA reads TGCGCCAGCAGCCAATGGTTCAATCAGCCCCAGCATTTT. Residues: CASSQWFNQPQHF.

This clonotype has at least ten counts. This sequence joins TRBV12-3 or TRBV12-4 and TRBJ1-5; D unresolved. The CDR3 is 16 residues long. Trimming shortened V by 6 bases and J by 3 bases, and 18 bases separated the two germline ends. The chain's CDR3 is CASSSSSPAYNQPQHF. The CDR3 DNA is TGTGCCAGCAGCTCTTCGTCGCCAGCGTACAATCAGCCCCAGCATTTT.

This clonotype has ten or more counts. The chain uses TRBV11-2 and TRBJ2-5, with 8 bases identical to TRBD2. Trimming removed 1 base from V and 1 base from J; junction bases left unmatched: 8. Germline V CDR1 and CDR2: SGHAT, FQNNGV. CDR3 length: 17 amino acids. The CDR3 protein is CASSLVFGGAAQETQYF. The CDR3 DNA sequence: TGTGCCAGCAGCTTAGTTTTCGGGGGGGCTGCCCAAGAGACCCAGTACTTC. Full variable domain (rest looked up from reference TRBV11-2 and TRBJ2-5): EAGVAQSPRYKIIEKRQSVAFWCNPISGHATLYWYQQILGQGPKLLIQFQNNGVVDDSQLPKDRFSAERLKGVDSTLKIQPAKLEDSAVYLCASSLVFGGAAQETQYFGPGTRLLVL.

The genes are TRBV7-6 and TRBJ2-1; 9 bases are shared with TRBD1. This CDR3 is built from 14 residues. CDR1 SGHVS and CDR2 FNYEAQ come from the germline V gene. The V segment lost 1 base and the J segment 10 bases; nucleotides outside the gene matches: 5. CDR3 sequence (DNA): TGTGCCAGCAGCTTAGGAGGGGACAGGGCCGAGCAGTTCTTC. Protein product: CASSLGGDRAEQFF.

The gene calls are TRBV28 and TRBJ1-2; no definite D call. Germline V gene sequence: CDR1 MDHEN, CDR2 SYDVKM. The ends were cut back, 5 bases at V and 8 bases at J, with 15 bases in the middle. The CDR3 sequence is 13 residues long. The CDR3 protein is CASSTPDGSGYTF. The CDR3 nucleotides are TGTGCCAGCAGTACGCCGGACGGGTCGGGCTACACCTTC.

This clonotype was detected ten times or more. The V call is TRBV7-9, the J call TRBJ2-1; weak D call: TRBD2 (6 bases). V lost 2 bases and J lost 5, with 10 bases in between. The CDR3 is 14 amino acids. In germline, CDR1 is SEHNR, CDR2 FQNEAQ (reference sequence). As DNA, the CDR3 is TGTGCCAGCAGCTTAAGGCGGGGTGACAATGAGCAGTTCTTC. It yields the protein CASSLRRGDNEQFF.

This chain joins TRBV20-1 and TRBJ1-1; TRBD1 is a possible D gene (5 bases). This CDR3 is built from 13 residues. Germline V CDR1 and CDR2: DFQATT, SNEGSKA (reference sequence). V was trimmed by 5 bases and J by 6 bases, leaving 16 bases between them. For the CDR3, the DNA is TGCAGTGCTCGGTCAGGGATCCACGCTGAAGCTTTCTTT. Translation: CSARSGIHAEAFF.

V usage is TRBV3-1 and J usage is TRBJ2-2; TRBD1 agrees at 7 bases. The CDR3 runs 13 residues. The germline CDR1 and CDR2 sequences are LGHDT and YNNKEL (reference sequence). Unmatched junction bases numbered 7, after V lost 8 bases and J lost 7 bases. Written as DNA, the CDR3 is TGTGCCAGCCGATACAGGGGTAGCGGGGAGCTGTTTTTT. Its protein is CASRYRGSGELFF.

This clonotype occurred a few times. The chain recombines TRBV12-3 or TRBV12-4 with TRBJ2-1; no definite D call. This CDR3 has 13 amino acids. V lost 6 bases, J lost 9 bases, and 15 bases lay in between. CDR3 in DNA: TGTGCCAGCAGATTGACTGGCGCGCCTGAGCAGTTCTTC. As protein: CASRLTGAPEQFF.